The rows below give T cell receptor beta chains drawn from one sample of a study of cytomegalovirus exposure and HLA in healthy donors. Assay: immunoSEQ multiplex PCR; the TCRdb copy retains only in-frame clones and omits some. Here the sample spans about 160,000 clones, roughly 80% being singletons. Sequencing was performed on PBMCs. The source of these receptors is a male donor in good health and CMV-seropositive. Both conserved end residues are part of each CDR3. A clone size is listed for some rows: how often the clone was seen (once, few, many), or a class if it is expanded.

TRBV19	-	TRBJ1-1	CASSTYRGGTEAFF
TRBV4-1	few	TRBJ1-2	CASSQGPNYGYTF
TRBV11-2	-	TRBJ2-7	CASSSQGVGPAEQYF
TRBV19	-	TRBJ2-3	CASIGGPSSGDTQYF
TRBV2	-	TRBJ1-2	CASTMQGADYGYTF
TRBV6-5	-	TRBJ1-2	CASSSGQTLNYGYTF
TRBV5-1	-	TRBJ1-1	CASKEQNTEAFF
TRBV6-4	few	TRBJ2-3	CASSGGLAGDTQYF
TRBV28	-	TRBJ1-5	CASSSFNSIGTGSIQPQHF
TRBV30	few	TRBJ1-2	CAWSGYRDRDGYTF
TRBV19	-	TRBJ1-5	CASSTRRQGGNQPQHF
TRBV15	-	TRBJ2-2	CATSRDLVTGELFF
TRBV5-1	-	TRBJ2-2	CASSITSGGDTGELFF
TRBV27	-	TRBJ1-6	CASGQITGGYNSPLHF
TRBV19	-	TRBJ2-1	CASTSAGSSYNEQFF
TRBV7-6	-	TRBJ2-1	CASSSWGSGGENEQFF
TRBV25-1	-	TRBJ2-7	CASGRAAGDEQYF
TRBV28	once	TRBJ2-7	CASSPSGQGDYEQYF
TRBV13	-	TRBJ2-1	CASSSSAGARYEQFF
TRBV5-1	-	TRBJ2-5	CASSLQETQYF
TRBV7-7	-	TRBJ2-5	CASSLGSPQETQYF
TRBV15	-	TRBJ2-3	CATREADTQYF
TRBV7-2	-	TRBJ2-5	CASSLKTGGRETQYF
TRBV4-1	-	TRBJ2-1	CASSQDVGPMGHNEQFF
TRBV7-9	-	TRBJ2-7	CASSPGTGYEQYF